This entry concerns a single T cell receptor beta chain. Sequencing was performed with immunoSEQ multiplex PCR; in TCRdb, only in-frame clones are kept and a portion is missing. Found here are 200,000 to 250,000 clones, under 85% of them singletons; the top ten hold approximately 1.8%. The data originate from a study of blood T cell repertoires in COVID-19. What was sequenced was PBMCs or T cells enriched from blood (not recorded which). This TCR came from a man aged 60-69 years who had recovered from COVID-19.

The CDR3 bases are TGTGCCAGCAGCCTTGACAGGGGTGAAAAACTGTTTTTT. Translated: CASSLDRGEKLFF. The V call is TRBV3-1 (or the pseudogene TRBV3-2), the J call TRBJ1-4; 8 bases are shared with TRBD1. The V segment lost 4 bases and the J segment 7 bases; nucleotides outside the gene matches: 2. The CDR3 is 13 residues long. Germline V gene sequence: CDR1 LGHDT, CDR2 YNNKEL (reference sequence).